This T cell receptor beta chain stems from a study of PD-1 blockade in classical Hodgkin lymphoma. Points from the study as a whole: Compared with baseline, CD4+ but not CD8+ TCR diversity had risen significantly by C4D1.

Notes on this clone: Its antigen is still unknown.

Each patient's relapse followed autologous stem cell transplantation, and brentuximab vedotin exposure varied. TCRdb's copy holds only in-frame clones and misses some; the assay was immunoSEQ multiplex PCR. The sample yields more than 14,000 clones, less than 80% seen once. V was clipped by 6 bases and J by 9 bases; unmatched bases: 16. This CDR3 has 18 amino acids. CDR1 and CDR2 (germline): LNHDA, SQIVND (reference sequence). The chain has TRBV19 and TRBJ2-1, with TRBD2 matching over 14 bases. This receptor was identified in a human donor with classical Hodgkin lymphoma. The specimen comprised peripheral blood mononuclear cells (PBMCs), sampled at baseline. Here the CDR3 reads CASRVIVPGLAGVGEQFF. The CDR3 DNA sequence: TGTGCCAGTAGGGTGATAGTCCCGGGACTAGCGGGAGTTGGTGAGCAGTTCTTC.